The TCR beta chain described here comes from a study of CD8+ T cells in alopecia areata. Researchers picked out CD4+ and CD8+ T cells from PBMCs by sorting. This clone was recorded once. TCR sequencing used cDNA made by reverse transcription of extracted RNA. Method: immunoSEQ multiplex PCR; TCRdb's copy keeps in-frame clones and lacks some. The sample comprises 55,000 to 75,000 clones, approximately 45% of which are singletons, and about a sixth rests with the top ten. CDR3 length equals 14 residues. V was pared by 4 bases and J by 4 bases, with 6 bases of the junction left unmatched. In germline, CDR1 is SQVTM, CDR2 ANQGSEA.

This chain uses TRBV29-1 with TRBJ2-5; 10 bases fit TRBD1. This receptor was identified in a human donor with alopecia areata. Material: CD8+ T cells sorted from blood, obtained at week 0. Written as DNA, the CDR3 is TGCAGCGTTGGGGACAGGGGAGTGTCAGAGACCCAGTACTTC. Translated, it gives CSVGDRGVSETQYF.